The clone carrying this T cell receptor (beta chain) has more than one count but fewer than ten. The antigen remains undetermined. This specimen belongs to a study of CD8 T cells in ankylosing spondylitis. Study findings and constraints: Seemingly distinctive of ankylosing spondylitis blood was a TCR beta motif formed by eight highly homologous variants. Disease-linked clones bore a CD8+ phenotype and were relatively rare in peripheral blood. The clones that were linked to disease were reported to be significantly enriched in matched synovial fluid samples from ankylosing spondylitis patients.

The CDR3 is 16 residues long. Germline CDR1 and CDR2: SGDLS and YYNGEE. The V end lost 0 bases, the J end lost 3 bases, and 12 bases lay between the germline ends. For TCR beta, libraries came from quantitative 5'-RACE with molecular barcodes. Each CDR3 protein gets one entry after TCRdb re-called the 5' RACE reads with MiXCR. The data hold thousands of distinct CDR3 sequences, with around 4% observed a single time. This sequence originates from a female donor with ankylosing spondylitis or in good health (not recorded which). V is TRBV9 and J is TRBJ2-2; perhaps TRBD1 as D (5 bases). The specimen was blood, either unsorted or a sorted T cell fraction (not recorded which). The CDR3 DNA follows: TGTGCCAGCAGCGTAGAAGGGGCGGCCTACACCGGGGAGCTGTTTTTT. Translated: CASSVEGAAYTGELFF.